These 32 T cell receptor beta chains share one sample of origin, sequenced in a study of OX40 agonist ivuxolimab in advanced cancers. Some clones are missing from TCRdb's copy, which holds only in-frame ones; the method was immunoSEQ multiplex PCR. The sample lists about 70,000 clones; just over 85% were seen once. This sample comprised CD4+ or CD8+ T cells sorted from blood, obtained in a trial of the OX40 agonist ivuxolimab. Receptors were obtained from an adult with an advanced solid tumor such as melanoma, head and neck, liver or kidney cancer.

V and J are TRBV9 and TRBJ1-4, with D possibly being TRBD1 (6 bases). V gave up 0 bases and J gave up 4 bases, with 7 bases separating them. This CDR3 is built from 14 residues. Germline assignment: CDR1 SGDLS and CDR2 YYNGEE. The CDR3 nucleotides read TGTGCCAGCAGCGTAGAACAGGGTAATGAAAAACTGTTTTTT. This gives the protein CASSVEQGNEKLFF.

This rearrangement joins TRBV19 to TRBJ2-2, with a weak D call TRBD1 (6 bases). The CDR3 extends over 15 amino acids. Trimming removed 2 bases at V and 4 bases at J, with 11 bases between. From germline, CDR1 is LNHDA and CDR2 SQIVND (reference sequence). The CDR3 here is CASSISGAGTGELFF. CDR3 nucleotides: TGTGCCAGTAGTATATCAGGGGCGGGCACCGGGGAGCTGTTTTTT. The full variable domain, completed using reference TRBV19 and TRBJ2-2, is DGGITQSPKYLFRKEGQNVTLSCEQNLNHDAMYWYRQDPGQGLRLIYYSQIVNDFQKGDIAEGYSVSREKKESFPLTVTSAQKNPTAFYLCASSISGAGTGELFFGEGSRLTVL.

The chain uses TRBV5-4 and TRBJ2-1; D remains ambiguous. Per germline, CDR1 SGHNT and CDR2 YYREEE (reference sequence). Trimming took 0 bases from V and 0 from J, leaving 10 bases between them. CDR3 size: 16 residues. As DNA, the CDR3 is TGTGCCAGCAGCTTGGGAGACCCGAGCTCCTACAATGAGCAGTTCTTC. Amino acid sequence: CASSLGDPSSYNEQFF.

This clone was seen a single time. The chain combines TRBV30 with TRBJ1-2; weak D call: TRBD1 (5 bases). This CDR3 comprises 13 residues. Trimming shortened V by 6 bases and J by 8 bases, and 19 bases separated the two germline ends. Germline V CDR1 and CDR2: GTSNPN, SVGIG (reference sequence). The DNA for the CDR3 is TGTGCCTGCGGGCCCTTGGAGGGGTCAGGCTACACCTTC. Its translation: CACGPLEGSGYTF. The full variable domain, completed using reference TRBV30 and TRBJ1-2, is SQTIHQWPATLVQPVGSPLSLECTVEGTSNPNLYWYRQAAGRGLQLLFYSVGIGQISSEVPQNLSASRPQDRQFILSSKKLLLSDSGFYLCACGPLEGSGYTFGSGTRLTVV.

The chain recombines TRBV6-1 with TRBJ1-5; D not resolved. CDR3 length equals 14 residues. Germline assignment: CDR1 MNHNS and CDR2 SASEGT. Between the trimmed V and J ends, which lost 5 bases and 1 base, there was a span of 9 bases. CDR3: CASSTEGSNQPQHF. CDR3 DNA sequence: TGTGCCAGCAGTACGGAGGGAAGCAATCAGCCCCAGCATTTT.

This clone has just one count. The chain uses TRBV18 and TRBJ2-1, with 11 bases aligning to TRBD2. CDR1 KGHSH and CDR2 LQKENI come from the germline V gene. Germline trimming cut 2 bases from V and 10 bases from J; bases unmatched to any gene: 7. The CDR3 runs to 15 residues. The DNA of the CDR3 is TGTGCCAGCTCACCAACTACTAGCGGGAGCAACGAGCAGTTCTTC. Translation gives CASSPTTSGSNEQFF.

The chain links TRBV18 to TRBJ2-7; D remains unclear. Germline-derived CDR1 and CDR2 are KGHSH and LQKENI. The ends were cut back, 0 bases at V and 5 bases at J, with 8 bases in the middle. This CDR3 is 13 amino acids long. CDR3 sequence (DNA): TGTGCCAGCTCACCACCGGTCCTCGACGAGCAGTACTTC. Residues: CASSPPVLDEQYF.

By proportion, this clone is large (0.1 to 1%). The rearrangement uses TRBV30 and TRBJ1-5, with unresolved D. Trimming shortened V by 1 base and J by 0 bases, and 4 bases separated the two germline ends. Germline V gene sequence: CDR1 GTSNPN, CDR2 SVGIG (reference sequence). The CDR3 sequence is 13 residues long. The CDR3 is CAWSDGSNQPQHF. The CDR3 DNA follows: TGTGCCTGGAGTGACGGTAGCAATCAGCCCCAGCATTTT.

The rearrangement links TRBV2 to TRBJ2-5; D uncertain. CDR1 is SNHLY, CDR2 FYNNEI, per germline. The CDR3 has 11 amino acids. The V and J ends lost 6 bases and 4 bases respectively, with 6 bases between them. In nucleotides, the CDR3 is TGTGCCAGCAGCCTTAGAGAGACCCAGTACTTC. Encoded protein: CASSLRETQYF.

The rearrangement links TRBV12-5 to TRBJ2-5, with 7 bases lining up with TRBD2. With V trimmed by 4 bases and J by 4 bases, 9 bases remained unmatched. The CDR3 has 15 residues. Germline V gene data show CDR1 as LGHNT and CDR2 as FRNRAP. CDR3 DNA sequence: TGTGCTAGTGGTTCGGGGGACGTAGCGGGAGAGACCCAGTACTTC. It codes for CASGSGDVAGETQYF.

This chain's CDR3 is CASSLYSGAYTDTQYF. The CDR3 DNA reads as TGTGCCAGCAGCCTATACAGCGGGGCCTACACAGATACGCAGTATTTT. J is TRBJ2-3 and V is TRBV5-6; 7 nucleotides match TRBD2. The CDR3 covers 16 residues. Germline V gene lookup returns CDR1 SGHDT and CDR2 YYEEEE. V gave up 4 bases and J gave up 2 bases; unmatched junction bases: 10.

The rearrangement joins TRBV29-1 to TRBJ2-1; 16 positions agree with TRBD2. CDR1 is SQVTM, CDR2 ANQGSEA, per germline. The CDR3 extends over 15 amino acids. With V trimmed by 1 base and J by 9 bases, 3 bases remained unmatched. The DNA of the CDR3 is TGCAGCGTTGAAGTCGGGACTAGCGGGGGGGGTGAGCAGTTCTTC. Translated: CSVEVGTSGGGEQFF.

This clone was counted between two and nine times. The chain has TRBV7-9 and TRBJ1-2; D is ambiguous. Trimming stripped 5 bases from V and 3 bases from J, with 4 bases between. Germline V CDR1 and CDR2: SEHNR, FQNEAQ (reference sequence). The CDR3 length is 11 residues. CDR3 region: CASSLHYGYTF. The CDR3 coding sequence is TGTGCCAGCAGCCTCCACTATGGCTACACCTTC.

The gene calls are TRBV10-1 and TRBJ2-3; no clear D. Germline loops: CDR1 WNHNN, CDR2 SYGVQD (reference sequence). The CDR3 covers 16 residues. Trimming removed 0 bases at V and 1 base at J, with 11 bases between. CDR3 region: CASSESISSGTDTQYF. In nucleotides, the CDR3 is TGCGCCAGCAGTGAGTCGATTAGTTCTGGCACAGATACGCAGTATTTT.

This clone was observed a few times. The chain links TRBV28 to TRBJ2-5; tentatively, D is TRBD1 or TRBD2 (5 bases each). This CDR3 is built from 14 residues. The germline V and J ends were trimmed by 7 bases and 2 bases, with 14 bases remaining between them. The germline CDR1 and CDR2 sequences are MDHEN and SYDVKM. Written as DNA, the CDR3 is TGTGCCAGCAATCACGGGACGGTTCAAGAGACCCAGTACTTC. It specifies CASNHGTVQETQYF.

V and J are TRBV4-1 and TRBJ2-7, with D maybe TRBD2 (6 bases). The CDR3 length is 15 residues. The V end was cut by 1 base, the J end by 6 bases, with 16 bases between. Germline assignment: CDR1 MGHRA and CDR2 YSYEKL. The CDR3 nucleotides are TGCGCCAGCAGCCAAGGTAAAGCCGGGAGCCCCGAGCAGTACTTC. It specifies CASSQGKAGSPEQYF.

This clone was counted a single time. J is TRBJ1-4 and V is TRBV2; D possibly corresponds to TRBD1 (6 bases). Germline V gene lookup returns CDR1 SNHLY and CDR2 FYNNEI. Trimming cost V 4 bases and J 10 bases, with 19 bases left between them. CDR3 size: 15 residues. CDR3 amino acids: CASSVLAGDTGKLFF. CDR3 bases: TGTGCCAGCAGTGTATTGGCAGGGGATACGGGAAAACTGTTTTTT.

The chain carries TRBV5-6 and TRBJ2-6; D may match TRBD1 or TRBD2 (5 bases each). V was cut by 6 bases and J by 0 bases, with 13 bases left in between. This CDR3 has 16 amino acids. Germline CDR1 SGHDT, CDR2 YYEEEE. In DNA form, the CDR3 reads TGTGCCAGCAACCCGGGGCCCTACTCTGGGGCCAACGTCCTGACTTTC. Protein product: CASNPGPYSGANVLTF. Using reference TRBV5-6 and TRBJ2-6 for the parts outside the CDR3, the full variable domain is DAGVTQSPTHLIKTRGQQVTLRCSPKSGHDTVSWYQQALGQGPQFIFQYYEEEERQRGNFPDRFSGHQFPNYSSELNVNALLLGDSALYLCASNPGPYSGANVLTFGAGSRLTVL.

In nucleotides, the CDR3 is TGTGCCAGCAGCCTGGGGGCTGTTAGCGCGACAGATACGCAGTATTTT. It translates to CASSLGAVSATDTQYF. The V call is TRBV4-2, the J call TRBJ2-3; possibly TRBD1 for D (6 bases). This CDR3 region has 16 residues. Trimming removed 4 bases at V and 3 bases at J, with 17 bases between. Per the germline V gene, CDR1 is LGHNA and CDR2 is YNFKEQ.

The gene calls are TRBV27 and TRBJ1-5; 7 nucleotides align to TRBD1. The CDR3 covers 14 residues. Trimming removed 4 bases from V and 5 bases from J; junction bases left unmatched: 5. The germline V gene encodes CDR1 MNHEY and CDR2 SMNVEV (reference sequence). The CDR3 DNA reads TGTGCCAGCAGTTCATTCACAGGGGATCAGCCCCAGCATTTT. It codes for CASSSFTGDQPQHF.

CDR3 nucleotide sequence: TGCGCCAGCAGCTTGTCACAGGGGGACACCGGGGAGCTGTTTTTT. Its translation is CASSLSQGDTGELFF. The gene calls are TRBV5-1 and TRBJ2-2; TRBD1 matches at 8 bases. With 1 base clipped from V and 3 bases from J, the junction kept 2 bases outside the gene matches. In germline, CDR1 is SGHRS, CDR2 YFSETQ. The CDR3 spans 15 residues.

The rearrangement links TRBV5-1 to TRBJ2-1; tentative D call: TRBD2 (6 bases). CDR3 length: 14 amino acids. V gave up 0 bases and J gave up 8 bases, with 12 bases separating them. In germline, CDR1 is SGHRS, CDR2 YFSETQ. CDR3 coding DNA: TGCGCCAGCAGCTTGGCTCCTACTAGCTATGAGCAGTTCTTC. This gives the protein CASSLAPTSYEQFF.

The chain employs TRBV5-1 and TRBJ2-5, with 8 nucleotides matching TRBD1. V lost 3 bases to trimming and J lost 11 bases; unmatched junction nucleotides: 27. CDR1 and CDR2 (germline): SGHRS, YFSETQ. This CDR3 is built from 19 residues. CDR3 DNA sequence: TGCGCCAGCAGCTCTTCCGGGACAGGCTTCATTAGAGACTACGAGGGGCAGTACTTC. It is translated as CASSSSGTGFIRDYEGQYF.

The chain employs TRBV2 and TRBJ1-5; TRBD1 aligns across 7 bases. Germline V lookup: CDR1 SNHLY, CDR2 FYNNEI. The CDR3 runs 14 residues. V lost 6 bases and J lost 4; bases outside the gene matches: 6. The CDR3 DNA sequence: TGTGCCAGCAGGATGGACAGGACAAATCAGCCCCAGCATTTT. Protein product: CASRMDRTNQPQHF.

The gene calls are TRBV27 and TRBJ1-2, with TRBD1 matching over 8 bases. The CDR3 runs 14 residues. The V gene end was trimmed by 5 bases and the J gene end by 3 bases; junction bases not matched to a gene: 5. The germline V gene encodes CDR1 MNHEY and CDR2 SMNVEV (reference sequence). In nucleotides, the CDR3 is TGTGCCAGCAGTAGAGGACAGGGAGACTATGGCTACACCTTC. This gives the protein CASSRGQGDYGYTF.

The chain combines TRBV7-9 with TRBJ1-1; 7 bases map to TRBD1. This CDR3 has 16 residues. With 2 bases clipped from V and 4 bases from J, the junction kept 10 bases outside the gene matches. Germline values: CDR1 SEHNR, CDR2 FQNEAQ (reference sequence). CDR3 loop: CASSLRGGAGGTEAFF. The CDR3 DNA reads as TGTGCCAGCAGCTTACGGGGTGGGGCAGGGGGCACTGAAGCTTTCTTT.

V gene TRBV11-3 combines with J gene TRBJ1-6; D is unclear. Trimming shortened V by 0 bases and J by 10 bases, and 7 bases separated the two germline ends. Germline V gives CDR1 SGHNT, CDR2 YENEEA. The CDR3 consists of 13 residues. CDR3 nucleotide sequence: TGTGCCAGCAGCTTAGATGGCCGCTCACCCCTCCACTTT. Amino acids: CASSLDGRSPLHF.

CDR3 sequence: CASSLTGTGVYEQYF. CDR3 coding DNA: TGTGCCAGCAGTTTAACCGGGACAGGGGTCTACGAGCAGTACTTC. J is TRBJ2-7 and V is TRBV28; 10 nucleotides line up with TRBD1. After removal of 2 bases from V and 3 bases from J, the junction contained 4 bases not matched to a gene. Germline CDR1 and CDR2: MDHEN and SYDVKM. The CDR3 extends over 15 amino acids.

The chain has TRBV11-1 and TRBJ1-3; D ambiguous. With 5 bases removed from V and 4 bases from J, the gap between germline ends came to 18 bases. Germline V CDR1 and CDR2: SGHAT, FQDESV (reference sequence). The length of the CDR3 is 16 residues. The CDR3 nucleotides read TGTGCCAGCAGCATCGTGAGTTCGTTACCCGGAAACACCATATATTTT. Protein sequence: CASSIVSSLPGNTIYF.

This sequence joins TRBV11-2 and TRBJ2-1, with 8 bases aligning to TRBD2. The CDR3 covers 17 residues. Germline values: CDR1 SGHAT, CDR2 FQNNGV. V was pared by 1 base and J by 4 bases, with 9 bases of the junction left unmatched. This CDR3 reads CASSLVPGGPGYNEQFF. The CDR3 nucleotides read TGTGCCAGCAGCTTAGTCCCGGGGGGGCCGGGTTACAATGAGCAGTTCTTC.

The chain couples TRBV4-1 to TRBJ1-1, with 9 bases identical to TRBD1. Germline values: CDR1 MGHRA, CDR2 YSYEKL. With V trimmed by 9 bases and J by 1 base, 12 bases remained unmatched. The CDR3 totals 16 residues. The DNA of the CDR3 is TGCGCCAGTTCTCGAGGGACAGGGTCTAGGAACACTGAAGCTTTCTTT. Amino acids: CASSRGTGSRNTEAFF.

This clone was counted a single time. J is TRBJ1-1 and V is TRBV7-3; no clear D. V was cut by 0 bases and J by 1 base, with 9 bases left in between. The CDR3 spans 15 residues. The germline gives CDR1 SGHTA, CDR2 FQGTGA. The CDR3 DNA follows: TGTGCCAGCAGCTTAACTGGTGGACCGAACACTGAAGCTTTCTTT. Translation gives CASSLTGGPNTEAFF.